This TCR beta chain appears in the sequencing data of a study of CD4+ T cells in melanoma. Overall study findings and caveats: CD8+ T cell, macrophage and B cell function reportedly correlated with neoantigen-specific CD4+ T cells. Reportedly, melanoma neoantigen-specific CD4+ T cells showed varied differentiation states.

Measured with immunoSEQ multiplex PCR; TCRdb has only the in-frame clones, and not every one. The table shows about 140,000 clones, with around 90% occurring only once. The CDR3 spans 15 residues. The germline V gene has CDR1 SGHRS and CDR2 YFSETQ. The V end was cut by 4 bases, the J end by 9 bases, with 19 bases between. Of note for this clone: Its antigen is currently unknown.

The chain joins TRBV5-1 to TRBJ2-2; D possibly matches TRBD1 or TRBD2 (5 bases each). The sequence came from a human donor with melanoma. This CDR3 is CASSLGDGAVRELFF. The CDR3 DNA reads TGCGCCAGCAGCCTCGGGGACGGGGCCGTTCGGGAGCTGTTTTTT.